A selection of T cell receptor beta chains follows, all from one sample in a study of blood T cells in healthy people across ages. Using its own MiXCR run on the 5' RACE reads, TCRdb lists one record per CDR3 protein. The table records about 680,000 distinct CDR3 sequences, 45% to 50% of them present only once. Sequencing used blood. The source is an older woman in good health. Each CDR3 is given with its conserved first and last residue. The order of the fields is V gene, clone size, J gene, CDR3 length, D gene, CDR3 protein, CDR3 DNA. The D gene is left open where the match is weak. Rows give clone size only sometimes, using once, few, many, or a class for an expanded clone.

v_gene: TRBV9
abundance: once
j_gene: TRBJ2-1
len: 16
d_gene: TRBD2
CDR3aa: CASSVRGAGVDNEQFF
CDR3nt: TGTGCCAGCAGCGTTCGCGGAGCGGGAGTCGACAATGAGCAGTTCTTC

v_gene: TRBV28
abundance: NA
j_gene: TRBJ2-7
len: 12
d_gene: TRBD1
CDR3aa: CASSTGQGFRYF
CDR3nt: TGTGCCAGCAGTACTGGACAGGGTTTTCGGTACTTC

v_gene: TRBV7-3
abundance: NA
j_gene: TRBJ2-2
len: 15
d_gene: TRBD1
CDR3aa: CASGLQGADTGELFF
CDR3nt: TGTGCCAGCGGTCTACAGGGGGCGGACACCGGGGAGCTGTTTTTT

v_gene: TRBV20-1
abundance: NA
j_gene: TRBJ2-7
len: 14
d_gene: TRBD2
CDR3aa: CSARDPSGSYEQYF
CDR3nt: TGCAGTGCTAGAGATCCTAGCGGGAGTTACGAGCAGTACTTC

v_gene: TRBV2
abundance: many
j_gene: TRBJ2-3
len: 13
d_gene: NA
CDR3aa: CASTNERGGTQYF
CDR3nt: TGTGCCAGCACTAACGAACGAGGAGGTACGCAGTATTTT

v_gene: TRBV7-2
abundance: few
j_gene: TRBJ1-5
len: 14
d_gene: NA
CDR3aa: CASSLDPVRLPQHF
CDR3nt: TGTGCCAGCAGCTTAGACCCCGTCCGGCTGCCCCAGCATTTT

v_gene: TRBV20-1
abundance: NA
j_gene: TRBJ2-7
len: 13
d_gene: NA
CDR3aa: CSAIKGGTYEQYF
CDR3nt: TGCAGTGCGATAAAGGGGGGGACCTACGAGCAGTACTTC

v_gene: TRBV5-1
abundance: NA
j_gene: TRBJ1-1
len: 16
d_gene: NA
CDR3aa: CASSLDPPGMNTEAFF
CDR3nt: TGCGCCAGCAGCTTGGACCCACCAGGTATGAACACTGAAGCTTTCTTT

v_gene: TRBV11-3
abundance: NA
j_gene: TRBJ1-4
len: 16
d_gene: NA
CDR3aa: CASSFVGVADNEKLFF
CDR3nt: TGTGCCAGCAGCTTTGTTGGTGTCGCTGATAATGAAAAACTGTTTTTT

v_gene: TRBV5-1
abundance: NA
j_gene: TRBJ2-3
len: 14
d_gene: NA
CDR3aa: CASYKQTSTDTQYF
CDR3nt: TGCGCCAGTTACAAGCAAACTAGCACAGATACGCAGTATTTT

v_gene: TRBV18
abundance: few
j_gene: TRBJ2-7
len: 13
d_gene: NA
CDR3aa: CASSQGQADEQYF
CDR3nt: TGTGCCAGCTCACAAGGACAAGCTGACGAGCAGTACTTC

v_gene: TRBV4-3
abundance: NA
j_gene: TRBJ1-1
len: 15
d_gene: TRBD1
CDR3aa: CASSHIDRGHTEAFF
CDR3nt: TGCGCCAGCAGCCACATTGACAGGGGGCACACTGAAGCTTTCTTT

v_gene: TRBV11-3
abundance: NA
j_gene: TRBJ2-1
len: 13
d_gene: NA
CDR3aa: CASSRGRPGEQFF
CDR3nt: TGTGCCAGCAGCCGAGGCCGCCCAGGTGAGCAGTTCTTC

v_gene: TRBV29-1
abundance: NA
j_gene: TRBJ2-5
len: 15
d_gene: TRBD1
CDR3aa: CSARTGTLMANEQYF
CDR3nt: TGCAGCGCCCGGACAGGCACCTTAATGGCCAATGAGCAGTACTTC

v_gene: TRBV7-2
abundance: NA
j_gene: TRBJ2-6
len: 14
d_gene: NA
CDR3aa: CASTACSGANVLTF
CDR3nt: TGTGCCAGCACCGCCTGTTCTGGGGCCAACGTCCTGACTTTC

v_gene: TRBV29-1
abundance: many
j_gene: TRBJ2-6
len: 12
d_gene: NA
CDR3aa: CSVSSGANVLTF
CDR3nt: TGCAGCGTCTCCTCTGGGGCCAACGTCCTGACTTTC

v_gene: TRBV11-1
abundance: NA
j_gene: TRBJ2-1
len: 17
d_gene: NA
CDR3aa: CASSSHIRAFSYNEQFF
CDR3nt: TGTGCCAGCAGCTCCCATATCAGGGCCTTCTCCTACAATGAGCAGTTCTTC

v_gene: TRBV4-2
abundance: few
j_gene: TRBJ2-7
len: 17
d_gene: TRBD1
CDR3aa: CASSQDQDRGQYSWQYF
CDR3nt: TGTGCCAGCAGCCAAGATCAAGACAGGGGGCAATATAGCTGGCAGTACTTC

v_gene: TRBV7-3
abundance: NA
j_gene: TRBJ2-7
len: 13
d_gene: NA
CDR3aa: CASSARVYNEQYF
CDR3nt: TGTGCCAGCAGCGCCCGGGTTTACAATGAGCAGTACTTC

v_gene: TRBV4-2
abundance: few
j_gene: TRBJ2-5
len: 15
d_gene: TRBD2
CDR3aa: CASSQGRLAEETQYF
CDR3nt: TGTGCCAGCAGCCAAGGTCGTCTAGCGGAAGAGACCCAGTACTTC

v_gene: TRBV9
abundance: NA
j_gene: TRBJ2-7
len: 14
d_gene: TRBD1
CDR3aa: CASSHGTGVYEQYF
CDR3nt: TGTGCCAGCAGTCACGGGACAGGGGTTTACGAGCAGTACTTC

v_gene: TRBV4-2
abundance: NA
j_gene: TRBJ2-7
len: 14
d_gene: NA
CDR3aa: CASSQDVRVHEQYF
CDR3nt: TGTGCCAGCAGCCAAGATGTCAGGGTGCACGAGCAGTACTTC

v_gene: TRBV24-1
abundance: NA
j_gene: TRBJ2-7
len: 15
d_gene: TRBD1
CDR3aa: CATSGGQGLTYEQYF
CDR3nt: TGTGCCACCAGTGGGGGACAGGGCCTAACCTACGAGCAGTACTTC

v_gene: TRBV29-1
abundance: NA
j_gene: TRBJ2-1
len: 13
d_gene: NA
CDR3aa: CSVEGAPSDEQFF
CDR3nt: TGCAGCGTTGAGGGGGCGCCGTCAGATGAGCAGTTCTTC

v_gene: TRBV6-1
abundance: few
j_gene: TRBJ2-5
len: 17
d_gene: NA
CDR3aa: CASSEGLKGGHQETQYF
CDR3nt: TGTGCCAGCAGTGAAGGTTTAAAAGGAGGGCACCAAGAGACCCAGTACTTC

v_gene: TRBV27
abundance: few
j_gene: TRBJ2-1
len: 11
d_gene: NA
CDR3aa: CASRGENEQFF
CDR3nt: TGTGCCAGCAGGGGAGAGAATGAGCAGTTCTTC